These T cell receptor beta chains were read from a single sample in a study of blood T cell repertoires in COVID-19. Assay: immunoSEQ multiplex PCR; the TCRdb copy retains only in-frame clones and omits some. This table has around 190,000 clones, less than 80% appearing once. The sequencing input was peripheral blood. The source of these receptors is a woman aged 45-65 years with acute or convalescent COVID-19. Both conserved end residues are part of each CDR3. Fields, in order: clone size, V gene, D gene, J gene, CDR3 DNA, CDR3 protein. D genes are given only for firm matches. The listing skips clone size in some rows; elsewhere it reads once, few, many or a size class.

abundance: NA
v_gene: TRBV18
d_gene: NA
j_gene: TRBJ1-2
CDR3nt: TGTGCCAGCTCACCACTTCTCGTCCCAGGGGCCGACTATGGCTACACCTTC
CDR3aa: CASSPLLVPGADYGYTF

abundance: few
v_gene: TRBV7-2
d_gene: NA
j_gene: TRBJ2-1
CDR3nt: TGTGCCAGCAGCTTTTACCGGGTCCCAACCTACAATGAGCAGTTCTTC
CDR3aa: CASSFYRVPTYNEQFF

abundance: NA
v_gene: TRBV27
d_gene: NA
j_gene: TRBJ2-1
CDR3nt: TGTGCCAGCAGGGACACCCCGTGGGGTGGGCAGTTCTTC
CDR3aa: CASRDTPWGGQFF

abundance: few
v_gene: TRBV30
d_gene: NA
j_gene: TRBJ2-1
CDR3nt: TGTGCCTGGAGTGTCCCCCTCAGGGGCAATGAGCAGTTCTTC
CDR3aa: CAWSVPLRGNEQFF

abundance: NA
v_gene: TRBV5-6
d_gene: NA
j_gene: TRBJ1-3
CDR3nt: TGTGCCAGCAGCTGGGTGTCCGGGAGGAGGAATGGAAACACCATATATTTT
CDR3aa: CASSWVSGRRNGNTIYF

abundance: NA
v_gene: TRBV11-2
d_gene: NA
j_gene: TRBJ1-5
CDR3nt: TGTGCCAGCAGCCGCGCGGGGGGGAACAATCAGCCCCAGCATTTT
CDR3aa: CASSRAGGNNQPQHF

abundance: NA
v_gene: TRBV5-1
d_gene: TRBD1
j_gene: TRBJ2-1
CDR3nt: TGCGCCAGCAGCTCCTCATTGACAGGGGGCTTTAGAGATGAGCAGTTCTTC
CDR3aa: CASSSSLTGGFRDEQFF

abundance: NA
v_gene: TRBV14
d_gene: TRBD2
j_gene: TRBJ2-2
CDR3nt: TGTGCCAGCAGCCAAGGCGGGGGATCTAACACCGGGGAGCTGTTTTTT
CDR3aa: CASSQGGGSNTGELFF

abundance: NA
v_gene: TRBV2
d_gene: TRBD2
j_gene: TRBJ2-1
CDR3nt: TGTGCCAGCAGTGAAACTCGCGGGAGGTCAAATGAGCAGTTCTTC
CDR3aa: CASSETRGRSNEQFF

abundance: NA
v_gene: TRBV11-2
d_gene: TRBD2
j_gene: TRBJ2-7
CDR3nt: TGTGCCAGCAGCTCCCAACCTCGGACTAGTGAGACCTCCTACGAGCAGTACTTC
CDR3aa: CASSSQPRTSETSYEQYF

abundance: NA
v_gene: TRBV6-1
d_gene: TRBD1
j_gene: TRBJ1-1
CDR3nt: TGTGCCAGCGGGGGACAGGGGAGTAACACTGAAGCTTTCTTT
CDR3aa: CASGGQGSNTEAFF

abundance: NA
v_gene: TRBV18
d_gene: NA
j_gene: TRBJ2-3
CDR3nt: TGTGCCAGCCGCCCTACAGGGCCCGATACGCAGTATTTT
CDR3aa: CASRPTGPDTQYF